This T cell receptor beta chain was recorded in a study of T cells expressing NK-cell markers. For the study at large: Each TCR beta repertoire originated in sorted T cells that were CD3+CD56+NKG2C+, CD3+CD56+NKG2C- or CD3+CD56-NKG2C+.

TCRdb reprocessed the 5' RACE reads and reports one entry per CDR3 protein, with no DNA. The sample holds about 260,000 distinct CDR3 sequences. On this clonotype itself: The antigen remains unidentified.

Points from the study as a whole: Several donors likewise had their CD3+CD56-NKG2C+ fraction led by these clonotypes.

The CDR3 is made up of 16 amino acids. Germline loops: CDR1 SGDLS, CDR2 YYNGEE. The sequence was obtained from a man aged 18 to 30 in good health. The sample consisted of blood T cells: a sorted CD56 or NKG2C T cell subset, CD4+ or CD8+ T cells, or bulk PBMC T cells (not recorded which). The gene calls are TRBV9 and TRBJ2-5; TCRdb lists TRBD1, though no DNA is available to test this call. The CDR3 sequence is CASSAIQGPGIETQYF.